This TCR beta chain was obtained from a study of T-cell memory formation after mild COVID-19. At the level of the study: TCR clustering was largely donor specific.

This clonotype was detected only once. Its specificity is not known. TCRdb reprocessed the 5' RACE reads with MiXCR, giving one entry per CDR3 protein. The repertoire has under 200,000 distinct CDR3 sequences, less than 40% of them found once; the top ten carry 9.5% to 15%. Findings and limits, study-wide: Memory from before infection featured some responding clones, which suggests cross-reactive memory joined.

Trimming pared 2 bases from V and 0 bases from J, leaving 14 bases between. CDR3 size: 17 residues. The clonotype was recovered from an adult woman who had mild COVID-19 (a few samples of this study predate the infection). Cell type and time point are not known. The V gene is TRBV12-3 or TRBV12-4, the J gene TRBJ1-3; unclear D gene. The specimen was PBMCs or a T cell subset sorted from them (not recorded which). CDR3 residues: CASSLFVREPSGNTIYF. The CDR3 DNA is TGTGCCAGCAGTTTATTTGTCCGGGAACCCTCTGGAAACACCATATATTTT.